This TCR beta chain came from a study of blood T cell repertoires in COVID-19. Deletions cut 6 bases from V and 2 bases from J, with 17 bases between. This CDR3 is 16 amino acids long. Germline V gives CDR1 LNHDA, CDR2 SQIVND (reference sequence). Sequenced by immunoSEQ multiplex PCR; TCRdb stores in-frame clones only, minus some. The profile covers approximately 250,000 clones, with 80% to 90% appearing a single time and about 4% taken by the ten largest. This chain connects TRBV19 to TRBJ2-1, with a weak D call TRBD2 (6 bases). This TCR was sampled from a woman in her 30s who had recovered from COVID-19. Material for sequencing was PBMCs or T cells enriched from blood (not recorded which). CDR3: CASRKKGDLPYNEQFF. The CDR3 bases are TGTGCCAGTAGAAAGAAAGGGGACTTACCCTACAATGAGCAGTTCTTC. Using reference TRBV19 and TRBJ2-1 for the parts outside the CDR3, the full variable domain is DGGITQSPKYLFRKEGQNVTLSCEQNLNHDAMYWYRQDPGQGLRLIYYSQIVNDFQKGDIAEGYSVSREKKESFPLTVTSAQKNPTAFYLCASRKKGDLPYNEQFFGPGTRLTVL.